The rows below give T cell receptor beta chains drawn from one sample of a study of healthy donors' naive CD4 and CD8 T cells. TCRdb ran MiXCR on the reads and lists one entry per CDR3 protein. The table records some 190,000 distinct CDR3 sequences, about four fifths of them present only once. Sequencing was performed on naive CD4+ and CD8+ T cells sorted from blood, pooled from several donors. The receptor set was obtained from a pool of human donors in good health; the sample pools cells from several healthy donors. The CDR3 runs from the conserved cysteine through the conserved F or W. Each record gives: clone size, V gene, D gene, J gene, CDR3 DNA, CDR3 protein. A D gene is named only where the DNA matches it firmly. The size field is filled for only some rows; it gives once, few, many or a size class.

size: NA
V: TRBV13
D: TRBD2
J: TRBJ2-7
DNA: TGTGCCAGCAGCCCCGCCAGGGGACTAGCCCTGAGCTCCTACGAGCAGTACTTC
CDR3: CASSPARGLALSSYEQYF

size: few
V: TRBV13
D: TRBD1
J: TRBJ1-5
DNA: TGTGCCAGCAGTTTAGGACAGGGGAATCAGCCCCAGCATTTT
CDR3: CASSLGQGNQPQHF

size: few
V: TRBV10-3
D: NA
J: TRBJ1-2
DNA: TGTGCCATCAGTGGGCAGGGGATAAGTGGCTACACCTTC
CDR3: CAISGQGISGYTF

size: few
V: TRBV6-5
D: TRBD2
J: TRBJ2-7
DNA: TGTGCCAGCGCCCTAGCGGGACAAGACATCTACGAGCAGTACTTC
CDR3: CASALAGQDIYEQYF

size: NA
V: TRBV29-1
D: TRBD2
J: TRBJ2-1
DNA: TGCAGCGTTCCGGGACTAGCGGACACCTACAATGAGCAGTTCTTC
CDR3: CSVPGLADTYNEQFF

size: few
V: TRBV5-6
D: TRBD1
J: TRBJ2-2
DNA: TGTGCCAGCAGCTGGGGGACAGGGCTATCGGCCGGGGAGCTGTTTTTT
CDR3: CASSWGTGLSAGELFF

size: NA
V: TRBV11-2
D: NA
J: TRBJ2-3
DNA: TGTGCCAGCAGCTTATCGCCGGGGTCAGCCTATTCTAGCACAGATACGCAGTATTTT
CDR3: CASSLSPGSAYSSTDTQYF

size: NA
V: TRBV19
D: NA
J: TRBJ2-1
DNA: TGTGCCAGTAGTATGCCCGCGGGGTGGAATGAGCAGTTCTTC
CDR3: CASSMPAGWNEQFF

size: NA
V: TRBV19
D: NA
J: TRBJ2-1
DNA: TGTGCCAGTAGTTCTTCCCTTAGCGGAACCTACAATGAGCAGTTCTTC
CDR3: CASSSSLSGTYNEQFF

size: NA
V: TRBV12-3/TRBV12-4
D: NA
J: TRBJ2-1
DNA: TGTGCCAGCTGCCCGTGGCTAGCGCCTTACAATGAGCAGTTCTTC
CDR3: CASCPWLAPYNEQFF

size: NA
V: TRBV20-1
D: NA
J: TRBJ1-1
DNA: TGCAGTGCCACCGCCGGCAGGGCCAACACTGAAGCTTTCTTT
CDR3: CSATAGRANTEAFF

size: NA
V: TRBV4-3
D: NA
J: TRBJ2-1
DNA: TGCGCCAGCAGCCAAGAGAAGGGTTGGGGTTCGTATTTC
CDR3: CASSQEKGWGSYF

size: NA
V: TRBV27
D: TRBD2
J: TRBJ2-5
DNA: TGTGCCAGCAGTCCATGGACTAGCGGGGGCCTGGGAACCCAGTACTTC
CDR3: CASSPWTSGGLGTQYF